This is a list of T cell receptor beta chains from one sample in a study of blood T cell repertoires in COVID-19. Using immunoSEQ multiplex PCR, the repertoire was profiled, and TCRdb retains in-frame clones only, with some absent. The table includes 350,000 or so clones, around 90% detected once. Sequenced sample: peripheral blood. The source of these receptors is a young man with active or convalescent COVID-19. Both conserved end residues are part of each CDR3. A D gene is named only where the DNA matches it firmly. Size tells how often a clone was seen (once, few, many) or the class of an expanded clone, and some rows leave it out.

d_call	v_call	clone_size	j_call	cdr3_aa	cdr3_nt
TRBD1	TRBV28	-	TRBJ1-6	CASSLGQGLGSPLHF	TGTGCCAGCAGCCTAGGACAGGGATTGGGGTCACCCCTCCACTTT
TRBD1	TRBV5-1	-	TRBJ1-2	CASSLGTGVNYGYTF	TGCGCCAGCAGCTTGGGGACAGGGGTTAACTATGGCTACACCTTC
-	TRBV5-5	-	TRBJ1-1	CASSAGGVRGTEAFF	TGTGCCAGCAGCGCCGGGGGGGTGAGAGGCACTGAAGCTTTCTTT
-	TRBV27	once	TRBJ2-1	CASSTPLSNSNNEQFF	TGTGCCAGCAGTACTCCCCTTTCCAACTCAAACAATGAGCAGTTCTTC
TRBD1	TRBV7-3	-	TRBJ2-1	CASSTSGQGNEQFF	TGTGCCAGCAGCACCTCGGGACAGGGTAATGAGCAGTTCTTC
-	TRBV6-1	-	TRBJ2-7	CASSDLHEQYF	TGTGCCAGCAGTGATCTACACGAGCAGTACTTC
TRBD2	TRBV5-4	-	TRBJ2-2	CASSFAWGSGSNTGELFF	TGTGCCAGCAGCTTCGCCTGGGGGAGCGGGAGTAACACCGGGGAGCTGTTTTTT
-	TRBV5-4	-	TRBJ1-5	CASSLTPGQPQHF	TGTGCCAGCAGCTTAACCCCGGGTCAGCCCCAGCATTTT
TRBD1	TRBV30	-	TRBJ2-2	CAWRLRDRGATGELFF	TGTGCCTGGAGACTCCGGGACAGGGGTGCCACCGGGGAGCTGTTTTTT
-	TRBV3-1/TRBV3-2	-	TRBJ1-6	CASSQGRGNSPLHF	TGTGCCAGCAGCCAAGGGAGGGGTAATTCACCCCTCCACTTT
-	TRBV7-9	-	TRBJ1-2	CASSDRNEIRYGYTF	TGTGCCAGCAGCGACAGGAACGAGATCCGGTATGGCTACACCTTC
TRBD1	TRBV5-7	-	TRBJ1-5	CASSQDRGLDGNQPQHF	TGTGCCAGCAGCCAGGACAGGGGGTTAGACGGCAATCAGCCCCAGCATTTT
-	TRBV5-1	-	TRBJ2-7	CASSRSLGSRNEQYF	TGCGCCAGCAGCCGCAGCCTCGGGAGTAGGAACGAGCAGTACTTC
TRBD2	TRBV6-6	once	TRBJ2-1	CASSYSGTSGRGEQFF	TGTGCCAGCAGTTACTCCGGGACTAGCGGGAGAGGTGAGCAGTTCTTC
-	TRBV4-3	-	TRBJ1-4	CASSQVKGVKLFF	TGCGCCAGCAGCCAAGTTAAGGGAGTAAAACTGTTTTTT
-	TRBV6-5	-	TRBJ1-5	CASTPGGANQPQHF	TGTGCCAGCACACCCGGGGGGGCAAATCAGCCCCAGCATTTT
-	TRBV7-6	few	TRBJ1-4	CASSPFIATNEKLFF	TGTGCCAGCAGCCCGTTTATTGCAACTAATGAAAAACTGTTTTTT
TRBD2	TRBV29-1	-	TRBJ2-1	CSVVRTSDNEQFF	TGCAGCGTTGTAAGGACTAGCGACAATGAGCAGTTCTTC
-	TRBV23-1	-	TRBJ1-1	CASRRGCTGRLNTEAFF	TGCGCCAGCAGGAGAGGTTGCACTGGTCGATTGAACACTGAAGCTTTCTTT
-	TRBV28	-	TRBJ1-2	CASSPDGVVSYTF	TGTGCCAGCAGTCCGGACGGGGTAGTGAGCTACACCTTC
-	TRBV15	-	TRBJ2-1	CATSRVASWASYNEQFF	TGTGCCACCAGCAGAGTGGCTAGCTGGGCCTCCTACAATGAGCAGTTCTTC
-	TRBV11-2	-	TRBJ2-7	CASSLVGAAYEQYF	TGTGCCAGCAGCTTAGTTGGGGCCGCCTACGAGCAGTACTTC
TRBD1	TRBV4-1	-	TRBJ2-7	CASSQVMTGSYEQYF	TGCGCCAGCAGCCAAGTGATGACAGGGTCCTACGAGCAGTACTTC
-	TRBV19	-	TRBJ2-7	CATAPGQPHYEQYF	TGTGCCACTGCCCCCGGACAGCCCCACTACGAGCAGTACTTC
TRBD1	TRBV7-8	-	TRBJ1-1	CASSLYRGTNTEAFF	TGTGCCAGCAGCTTATACAGGGGGACGAACACTGAAGCTTTCTTT
-	TRBV4-2	-	TRBJ2-3	CASSARGVAQYF	TGTGCCAGCAGCGCCAGGGGGGTGGCGCAGTATTTT
-	TRBV7-3	-	TRBJ2-5	CASSLFGNQETQYF	TGTGCCAGCAGCTTATTCGGTAACCAAGAGACCCAGTACTTC
-	TRBV7-2	-	TRBJ1-3	CASSLERGVGNTIYF	TGTGCCAGCAGCTTAGAACGGGGTGTTGGAAACACCATATATTTT